The text below deals with one TCR beta chain. This clonotype was seen many times. Its antigen is not yet known. No quality values exist for individual bases; no much larger clone is one base distant. To prepare the library, PCR was applied. TCRdb records Illumina HiSeq 2500 as the sequencer. Molecular barcoding was employed in the preparation of TCR libraries, with unique molecular identifiers being used to normalize TCRbeta repertoire quantification. The public sequencing data were trimmed at Q25 with fastp and processed into clonotypes with MiXCR by TCRdb, which kept only in-frame beta chains. Duplicate CDR3 protein sequences are folded into a single record with the most common DNA and genes. This sample lists about 200,000 distinct CDR3 sequences; approximately 6% were detected once. Under 5% of the sample is taken by the ten largest. The data were obtained in a study of T-cell reconstitution after alpha-beta-depleted transplantation in children (dated by TCRdb to the mid-2010s). Broadly, across the study: T-cell immune reconstitution after TCRalphabeta/CD19-depleted allogeneic hematopoietic cell transplantation in children was quantitatively tracked in the study by means of TCR repertoire profiling. On the study overall, not on this receptor specifically: In some patients, the high TCRbeta diversity seen at day 60 was put down to recipient T cells and intrathymic progenitors that had survived conditioning. The apparently early alphabetaT-cell count recovery about two months after transplant was reportedly dependent on only several hundred rapidly expanded clones derived from non-depleted graft cells. Hyperexpanded clone frequencies declined over subsequent months; after one year, T-cell counts and TCRbeta diversity were mostly attributed to newly produced T cells.

The sample's treatment or condition label, decoded: allogeneic hematopoietic cell transplantation with graft depleted of TCRalphabeta T cells and CD19 B cells. Transplant recipients were children who received TCRalphabeta/CD19-depleted allogeneic hematopoietic cell grafts. The CDR3 goes from the cysteine to the phenylalanine over 16 residues. Left in the record is the CDR3 DNA by itself, 48 bases read in frame from the first base. The germline V end is reduced by 0 bases and the J end by 6 bases; junction bases left unmatched: 7. The germline V gene supplies CDR1 MGHRA and CDR2 YSYEKL. Here the sequenced sample was PBMCs, taken before TCRalphabeta/CD19-depleted stem cell transplant. This sequence originates from a girl under three years old with combined immunodeficiency, due to receive a stem cell transplant. Rearrangement joined TRBV4-1 to TRBJ2-1; TRBD2 matches 8 bases in the middle. The nucleotide sequence reads as follows: TGCGCCAGCAGCCAAGAGGGATTAGCGGGAAGCAATGAGCAGTTCTTC. Its translation reads: CASSQEGLAGSNEQFF.